The 2 T cell receptor beta chains given below trace back to one sample, sequenced in a study of cytomegalovirus exposure and HLA in healthy donors. Profiled with immunoSEQ multiplex PCR; TCRdb holds only in-frame clones, not every one. The sample contains about 130,000 clones, 70% to 85% of which appear only once. The sequenced material came from PBMCs. The receptors stem from a young man in good health and CMV-seropositive.

Only a few counts were recorded for this clone. The genes are TRBV6-5 and TRBJ1-2; maybe TRBD1 (6 bases). V was pared by 6 bases and J by 3 bases, with 11 bases between. This CDR3 contains 13 residues. The V gene's germline CDR1 is MNHEY and CDR2 SVGAGI. CDR3 nucleotides: TGTGCCAGCAGCAAGGACAGCCACTATGGCTACACCTTC. It translates to CASSKDSHYGYTF.

The chain carries TRBV5-1 and TRBJ1-4; D may be TRBD1 (5 bases). The CDR3 is made up of 14 amino acids. CDR1 SGHRS and CDR2 YFSETQ come from the germline V gene. With 2 bases removed from V and 7 bases from J, the gap between germline ends came to 12 bases. Written as DNA, the CDR3 is TGCGCCAGCAGCTTACAGGATCCAGGTGAAAAACTGTTTTTT. This codes for CASSLQDPGEKLFF.